These 21 T cell receptor beta chains originate from one sample sequenced in a study of shared clonotypes between healthy human individuals. Profiled with immunoSEQ multiplex PCR; TCRdb holds only in-frame clones, not every one. The sample contains some 300,000 clones, more than 60% of which appear only once. Sequencing was done on a sample of memory CD4+ T cells sorted from blood. Subset indicated: CD45RA-negative fraction. These TCRs come from a man aged 25-40 years in good health.

This clone was picked up one time. Other DNA variants within this sample encode the same CDR3. This chain links TRBV28 with TRBJ2-7; D uncertain. V lost 6 bases and J 3 bases, leaving 9 bases between the germline ends. Germline CDR1 and CDR2: MDHEN and SYDVKM. The CDR3 has 12 residues. The chain's CDR3 is CASSPLGYEQYF. CDR3 DNA sequence: TGTGCCAGCAGCCCTCTAGGCTACGAGCAGTACTTC.

This chain joins TRBV7-2 and TRBJ2-1, with D tentatively TRBD2 (5 bases). There are 14 residues in the CDR3. Deletions cut 5 bases from V and 10 bases from J, with 18 bases between. Germline V gives CDR1 SGHTA, CDR2 FQGNSA. CDR3 DNA sequence: TGTGCCAGCAGCCTTCTGGGTAGCGTTCGCGAGCAGTTCTTC. This encodes CASSLLGSVREQFF.

The V and J genes are TRBV30 and TRBJ1-4; D is unresolved. This CDR3 has 12 amino acids. Germline V lookup: CDR1 GTSNPN, CDR2 SVGIG (reference sequence). Trimming removed 1 base from V and 8 bases from J, with 8 bases in between. In DNA, the CDR3 is TGTGCCTGGAGTGACTTTACCGAAAAACTGTTTTTT. This translates into CAWSDFTEKLFF.

CDR3 coding DNA: TGTGCCAGCAGCGTTTTCGGGAGGGCCGTGGGAGATACGCAGTATTTT. Its protein is CASSVFGRAVGDTQYF. The V and J genes are TRBV9 and TRBJ2-3; 8 bases agree with TRBD2. V lost 2 bases and J lost 5; bases outside the gene matches: 10. Germline CDR1 is SGDLS and CDR2 is YYNGEE. The CDR3 loop spans 16 amino acids. Filled out from reference TRBV9 and TRBJ2-3, the complete variable domain reads DSGVTQTPKHLITATGQRVTLRCSPRSGDLSVYWYQQSLDQGLQFLIQYYNGEERAKGNILERFSAQQFPDLHSELNLSSLELGDSALYFCASSVFGRAVGDTQYFGPGTRLTVL.

The chain carries TRBV10-3 and TRBJ1-2, with 7 positions matching TRBD1. Germline CDR1 and CDR2: ENHRY and SYGVKD. V trimming: 5 bases; J trimming: 3 bases; junction bases outside the gene matches: 3. This CDR3 spans 13 amino acids. Here the CDR3 reads CAISNTGDYGYTF. The DNA for the CDR3 is TGTGCCATCAGTAATACAGGGGACTATGGCTACACCTTC.

V gene TRBV25-1 combines with J gene TRBJ2-7; tentative D call: TRBD2 (5 bases). V was clipped by 6 bases and J by 6 bases, with 15 bases between them. Looked up from germline, CDR1 is MGHDK and CDR2 is SYGVNS. The CDR3 loop spans 13 amino acids. Written as DNA, the CDR3 is TGTGCCAGCAGCCCCCCCAGTCGGGGCGAGCAGTACTTC. This codes for CASSPPSRGEQYF.

This clone was recorded once. This sequence joins TRBV5-1 and TRBJ2-3; possible D gene TRBD2, 6 bases. Trimming removed 4 bases from V and 5 bases from J, with 17 bases in between. This CDR3 has 15 amino acids. CDR1 and CDR2 (germline): SGHRS, YFSETQ. CDR3 nucleotide sequence: TGCGCCAGCAGCATGGAGAGGAGGGGAGGAGATACGCAGTATTTT. This codes for CASSMERRGGDTQYF.

The chain carries TRBV14 and TRBJ2-1, with 8 bases aligning to TRBD1. Looked up from germline, CDR1 is SGHDN and CDR2 is FVKESK. Trimming removed 1 base from V and 4 bases from J; junction bases left unmatched: 6. The CDR3 is made up of 16 amino acids. The chain's CDR3 is CASSQGRQGRYNEQFF. The CDR3 nucleotides read TGTGCCAGCAGCCAAGGTCGACAGGGGCGTTACAATGAGCAGTTCTTC. The full variable domain, with the rest looked up from reference TRBV14 and TRBJ2-1, is EAGVTQFPSHSVIEKGQTVTLRCDPISGHDNLYWYRRVMGKEIKFLLHFVKESKQDESGMPNNRFLAERTGGTYSTLKVQPAELEDSGVYFCASSQGRQGRYNEQFFGPGTRLTVL.

This sequence joins TRBV6-5 and TRBJ2-1; D unresolved. The germline V gene has CDR1 MNHEY and CDR2 SVGAGI. The CDR3 length is 15 residues. V was trimmed by 0 bases and J by 12 bases, leaving 18 bases between them. CDR3 in amino acids: CASSYSRSRVGGQFF. The DNA of the CDR3 is TGTGCCAGCAGTTACTCGAGGTCCCGGGTCGGCGGGCAGTTCTTC.

The V and J genes are TRBV7-2 and TRBJ1-6; D call uncertain. In germline, CDR1 is SGHTA, CDR2 FQGNSA. The CDR3 covers 14 residues. V gave up 4 bases and J gave up 8 bases, with 12 bases separating them. The CDR3 here is CASSYRTEHSPLHF. CDR3 DNA sequence: TGTGCCAGCAGCTACCGGACGGAACATTCACCCCTCCACTTT.

The chain joins TRBV9 to TRBJ1-3; D is undetermined. This CDR3 has 15 amino acids. Trimming stripped 0 bases from V and 3 bases from J, with 10 bases between. Germline lookup yields CDR1 SGDLS and CDR2 YYNGEE. The CDR3 protein is CASSVDIGVGNTIYF. CDR3 sequence (DNA): TGTGCCAGCAGCGTAGATATTGGTGTTGGAAACACCATATATTTT.

This clone was seen more than once but under ten times. The chain joins TRBV7-2 to TRBJ1-1; TRBD1 is a possible D gene (5 bases). The CDR3 length is 14 residues. V lost 6 bases and J lost 0, with 11 bases in between. Germline V gene data show CDR1 as SGHTA and CDR2 as FQGNSA. The CDR3 coding sequence is TGTGCCAGCAGGCGGGACCTACTGAACACTGAAGCTTTCTTT. Its protein product is CASRRDLLNTEAFF.

In this sample, this clone turned up a few times. The V gene is TRBV14, the J gene TRBJ2-1, with D perhaps TRBD2 (5 bases). The length of the CDR3 is 14 residues. The V end lost 4 bases, the J end lost 3 bases, and 10 bases lay between the germline ends. In germline, CDR1 is SGHDN, CDR2 FVKESK. The CDR3 DNA is TGTGCCAGCAGCCCGAGGGAGCGCTACAATGAGCAGTTCTTC. Residues: CASSPRERYNEQFF.

The chain carries TRBV4-1 and TRBJ2-1, with TRBD2 matching 12 bases. V shed 8 bases and J 4 bases; nucleotides not matched to a gene: 12. The CDR3 loop spans 17 amino acids. The germline V gene encodes CDR1 MGHRA and CDR2 YSYEKL. The DNA of the CDR3 is TGCGCCAGCCTGGGACTAGCGGGCCCTCACAGATACAATGAGCAGTTCTTC. Translation gives CASLGLAGPHRYNEQFF.

This chain connects TRBV7-9 to TRBJ1-2; D unclear. Per germline, CDR1 SEHNR and CDR2 FQNEAQ (reference sequence). The CDR3 contains 12 residues. Trimming took 5 bases from V and 7 from J, leaving 11 bases between them. The CDR3 spells CASSPPSGGYTF. Written as DNA, the CDR3 is TGTGCCAGCAGCCCGCCGTCCGGTGGCTACACCTTC.

This clone was picked up many times. The chain employs TRBV2 and TRBJ2-7; 11 nucleotides agree with TRBD2. Germline-derived CDR1 and CDR2 are SNHLY and FYNNEI. Unmatched junction bases numbered 16, after V lost 6 bases and J lost 6 bases. This CDR3 has 17 amino acids. The CDR3 protein is CASSMIAGGPQPAEQYF. In nucleotides, the CDR3 is TGTGCCAGCAGCATGATAGCGGGAGGGCCCCAACCGGCCGAGCAGTACTTC.

This rearrangement joins TRBV15 to TRBJ2-3, with a possible D match to TRBD2 (5 bases). The CDR3 totals 16 residues. V was shortened by 4 bases and J by 4 bases, with 18 bases between the two germline ends. The germline V gene encodes CDR1 LNHNV and CDR2 YYDKDF (reference sequence). The CDR3 protein is CATSKEGGPRADTQYF. DNA of the CDR3: TGTGCCACCAGCAAGGAAGGCGGGCCGAGGGCAGATACGCAGTATTTT.

CDR3 in DNA: TGCAGCGTTGATAGCCCAAGCACAGATACGCAGTATTTT. Encoded protein: CSVDSPSTDTQYF. The chain employs TRBV29-1 and TRBJ2-3; D remains unclear. Germline CDR1 and CDR2: SQVTM and ANQGSEA. This CDR3 region has 13 residues. Trimming took 3 bases from V and 0 from J, leaving 7 bases between them.

The CDR3, as DNA: TGCAGCGTTCTAAAAACAGGGTATCCCTTTGAAGCTTTCTTT. It codes for CSVLKTGYPFEAFF. The V call is TRBV29-1, the J call TRBJ1-1, with D possibly being TRBD1 (6 bases). From germline, CDR1 is SQVTM and CDR2 ANQGSEA. This CDR3 is built from 14 residues. V was pared by 5 bases and J by 7 bases, with 20 bases between.

The rearrangement joins TRBV19 to TRBJ2-2; a weak D match, TRBD1 (5 bases). Germline CDR1 reads LNHDA; CDR2 reads SQIVND (reference sequence). The CDR3 is made up of 19 amino acids. V lost 1 base and J lost 4, with 22 bases in between. In nucleotides, the CDR3 is TGTGCCAGTAGTATAGTGACCCCGCTAGGTTATAGGGGCACCGGGGAGCTGTTTTTT. This gives the protein CASSIVTPLGYRGTGELFF.

This chain connects TRBV7-3 to TRBJ2-3; D possibly corresponds to TRBD2 (6 bases). Germline values: CDR1 SGHTA, CDR2 FQGTGA. This CDR3 contains 13 residues. Trimming stripped 1 base from V and 8 bases from J, with 10 bases between. For the CDR3, the DNA is TGTGCCAGCAGCTTAATCGGAGGGATTACGCAGTATTTT. This translates into CASSLIGGITQYF. Based on the CDR3 plus reference TRBV7-3 and TRBJ2-3, the full variable domain is GAGVSQTPSNKVTEKGKYVELRCDPISGHTALYWYRQSLGQGPEFLIYFQGTGAADDSGLPNDRFFAVRPEGSVSTLKIQRTERGDSAVYLCASSLIGGITQYFGPGTRLTVL.